The 4 T cell receptor beta chains below were found in one sample sequenced in a study of shared clonotypes between healthy human individuals. Profiled with immunoSEQ multiplex PCR; TCRdb holds only in-frame clones, not every one. The data hold about 870,000 clones, with over 90% observed a single time. The naive CD8 population came from CD45RO-negative cells selected for CCR7, without terminally differentiated effector memory CD45RA+ cells. The sequenced sample was naive CD8+ T cells sorted from blood. Source of these receptors: a man younger than 40 in good health.

The rearrangement joins TRBV29-1 to TRBJ1-1; D might be TRBD1 (6 bases). The germline CDR1 and CDR2 sequences are SQVTM and ANQGSEA. The CDR3 covers 11 residues. V was trimmed by 7 bases and J by 5 bases, leaving 11 bases between them. The CDR3 is CSGQALTEAFF. The CDR3 DNA sequence: TGCAGCGGACAGGCGTTAACTGAAGCTTTCTTT.

The CDR3 sequence: CASSLRTGSTEAFF. The DNA of the CDR3 is TGTGCCAGCAGTTTGAGGACAGGGTCGACTGAAGCTTTCTTT. The V gene is TRBV28, the J gene TRBJ1-1; the match to TRBD1 covers 8 bases. The CDR3 extends over 14 amino acids. J lost 5 bases, V lost 3 bases, and 5 bases had no gene match. Germline V gives CDR1 MDHEN, CDR2 SYDVKM.

This chain uses TRBV5-4 with TRBJ1-2; D uncertain. V shed 4 bases and J shed 2 bases, with 12 bases lying between them. CDR3 length equals 14 residues. Germline assignment: CDR1 SGHNT and CDR2 YYREEE (reference sequence). CDR3 in DNA: TGTGCCAGCAGCCAAGGACCGATAAACTATGGCTACACCTTC. Translating gives CASSQGPINYGYTF.

The CDR3 bases are TGTGCCAGCAGCTTTGGGGACAGGGCTGTTGGCTACACCTTC. Encoded protein: CASSFGDRAVGYTF. The chain is built from TRBV5-6 and TRBJ1-2; 9 bases are a match to TRBD1. Germline V gives CDR1 SGHDT, CDR2 YYEEEE. This CDR3 contains 14 residues. The junction had 6 bases not matched to a gene; V was cut back by 2 bases and J by 7 bases.